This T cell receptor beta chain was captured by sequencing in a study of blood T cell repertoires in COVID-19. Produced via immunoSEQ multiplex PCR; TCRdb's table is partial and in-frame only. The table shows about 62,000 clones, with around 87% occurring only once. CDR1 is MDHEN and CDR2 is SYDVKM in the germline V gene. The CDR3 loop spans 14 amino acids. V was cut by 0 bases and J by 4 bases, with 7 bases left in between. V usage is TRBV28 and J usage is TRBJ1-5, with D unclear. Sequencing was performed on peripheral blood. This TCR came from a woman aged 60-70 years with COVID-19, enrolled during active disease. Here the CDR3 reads CASSLWGGNQPQHF. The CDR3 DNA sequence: TGTGCCAGCAGTTTATGGGGAGGGAATCAGCCCCAGCATTTT.